The table lists the clone carrying this T cell receptor beta chain with a few counts. Its antigen is currently unknown. The source of the sample is a study of blood T cells in healthy people across ages. The length of the CDR3 is 12 residues. CDR1 and CDR2 (germline): MNHEY, SVGEGT. V was pared by 2 bases and J by 5 bases, with 4 bases between. General study results and limits: Researchers judged that diversity estimates from one million T cells fell short of true values. Roughly linearly, TCR beta diversity per million T cells fell as age increased.

Through a sample-barcoded 5' primer and a J-beta primer mix, a second PCR was run for about 7 to 12 cycles. TCRdb reprocessed the 5' RACE reads with MiXCR, giving one entry per CDR3 protein. The sample gives 850,000 to 1,000,000 distinct CDR3 sequences, around 46% of which show up once; roughly 13% is in the top ten. Sequences were obtained from blood. The sequence came from a man younger than 40 in good health. The chain has TRBV6-2 or TRBV6-3 and TRBJ2-4; D gene uncertain. This chain's CDR3 is CASSYGQNIQYF. CDR3 DNA: TGTGCCAGCAGTTACGGCCAAAACATTCAGTACTTC.